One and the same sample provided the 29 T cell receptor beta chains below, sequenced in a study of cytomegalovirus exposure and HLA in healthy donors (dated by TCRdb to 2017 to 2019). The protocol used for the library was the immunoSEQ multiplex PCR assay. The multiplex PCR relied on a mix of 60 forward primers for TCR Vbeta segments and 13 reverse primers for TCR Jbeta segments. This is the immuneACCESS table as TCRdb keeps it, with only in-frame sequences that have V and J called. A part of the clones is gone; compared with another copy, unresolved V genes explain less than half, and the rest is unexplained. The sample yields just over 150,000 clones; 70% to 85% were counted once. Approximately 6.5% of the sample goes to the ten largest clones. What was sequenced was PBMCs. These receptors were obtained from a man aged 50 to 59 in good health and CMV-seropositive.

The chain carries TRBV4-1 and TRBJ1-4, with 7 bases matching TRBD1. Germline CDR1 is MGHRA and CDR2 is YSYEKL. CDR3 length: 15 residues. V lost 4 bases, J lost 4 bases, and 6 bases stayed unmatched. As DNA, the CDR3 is TGCGCCAGCAGCCGAGGGACAGTCCTTAATGAAAAACTGTTTTTT. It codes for CASSRGTVLNEKLFF.

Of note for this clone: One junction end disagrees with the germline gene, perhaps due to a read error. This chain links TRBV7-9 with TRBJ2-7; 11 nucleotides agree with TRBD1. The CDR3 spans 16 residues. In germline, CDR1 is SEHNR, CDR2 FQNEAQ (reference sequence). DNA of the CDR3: TGTTCCAGCAGCTTAACGGACAGGGGGCCCTCCTACGAGCAGTACTTC. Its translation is CSSSLTDRGPSYEQYF.

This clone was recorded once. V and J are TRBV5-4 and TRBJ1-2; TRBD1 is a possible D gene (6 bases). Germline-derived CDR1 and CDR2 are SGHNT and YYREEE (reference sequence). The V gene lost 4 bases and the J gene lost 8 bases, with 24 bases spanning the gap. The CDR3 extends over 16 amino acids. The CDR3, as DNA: TGTGCCAGCAGCCAGTACGTGGTCACAGGGAAAGAAGGCTACACCTTC. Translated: CASSQYVVTGKEGYTF.

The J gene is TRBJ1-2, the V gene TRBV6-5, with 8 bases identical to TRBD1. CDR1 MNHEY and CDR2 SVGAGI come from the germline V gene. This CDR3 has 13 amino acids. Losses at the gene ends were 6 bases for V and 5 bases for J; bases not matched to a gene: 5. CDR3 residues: CASSAGQGYGYTF. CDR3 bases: TGTGCCAGCAGCGCAGGACAGGGATATGGCTACACCTTC.

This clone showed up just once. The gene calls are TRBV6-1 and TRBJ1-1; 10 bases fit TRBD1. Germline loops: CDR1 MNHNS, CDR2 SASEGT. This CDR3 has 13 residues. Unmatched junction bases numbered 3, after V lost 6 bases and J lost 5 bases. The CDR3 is CASRGQGDTEAFF. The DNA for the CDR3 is TGTGCCAGCAGAGGACAGGGGGATACTGAAGCTTTCTTT.

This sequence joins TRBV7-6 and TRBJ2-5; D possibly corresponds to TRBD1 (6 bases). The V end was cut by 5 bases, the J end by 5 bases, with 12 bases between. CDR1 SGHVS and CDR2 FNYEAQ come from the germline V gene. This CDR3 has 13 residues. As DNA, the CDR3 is TGTGCCAGCAGCCACAGGGCTTCGGAGACCCAGTACTTC. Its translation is CASSHRASETQYF.

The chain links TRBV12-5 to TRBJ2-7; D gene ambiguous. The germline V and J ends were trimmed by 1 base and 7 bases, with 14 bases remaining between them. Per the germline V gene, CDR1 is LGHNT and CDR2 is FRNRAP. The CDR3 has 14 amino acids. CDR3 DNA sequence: TGTGCTAGTGGTTTGGAGGCGGATAGTGGAGAGCAGTACTTC. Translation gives CASGLEADSGEQYF.

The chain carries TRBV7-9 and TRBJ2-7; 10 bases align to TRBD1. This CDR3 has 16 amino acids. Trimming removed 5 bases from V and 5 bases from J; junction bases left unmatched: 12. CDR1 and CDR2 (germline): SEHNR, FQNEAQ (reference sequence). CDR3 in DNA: TGTGCCAGCAGCCTTTCCCGGACAGGGGGTTGCGACGAGCAGTACTTC. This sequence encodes CASSLSRTGGCDEQYF.

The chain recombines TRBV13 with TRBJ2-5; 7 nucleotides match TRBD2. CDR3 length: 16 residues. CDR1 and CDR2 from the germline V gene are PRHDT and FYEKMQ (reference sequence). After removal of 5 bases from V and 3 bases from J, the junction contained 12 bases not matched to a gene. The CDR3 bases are TGTGCCAGCAGCCTACGAACGGGTGGGAGGGAAGAGACCCAGTACTTC. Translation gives CASSLRTGGREETQYF.

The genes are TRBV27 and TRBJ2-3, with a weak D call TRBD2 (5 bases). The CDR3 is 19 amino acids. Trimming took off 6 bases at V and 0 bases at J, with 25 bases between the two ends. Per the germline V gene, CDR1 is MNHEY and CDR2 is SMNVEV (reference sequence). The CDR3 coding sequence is TGTGCCAGCAGCCGGCGGCCGTCGGGGAAAGCGATTAGCACAGATACGCAGTATTTT. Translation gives CASSRRPSGKAISTDTQYF.

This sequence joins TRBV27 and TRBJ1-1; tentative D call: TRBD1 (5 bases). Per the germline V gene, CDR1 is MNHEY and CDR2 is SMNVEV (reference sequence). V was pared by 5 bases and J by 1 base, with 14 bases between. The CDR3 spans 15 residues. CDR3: CASSPRGAQNTEAFF. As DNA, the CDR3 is TGTGCCAGCAGTCCTCGTGGGGCGCAGAACACTGAAGCTTTCTTT.

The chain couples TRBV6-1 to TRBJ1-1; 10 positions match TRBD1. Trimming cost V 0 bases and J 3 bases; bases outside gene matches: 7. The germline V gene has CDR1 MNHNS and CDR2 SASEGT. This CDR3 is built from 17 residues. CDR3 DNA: TGTGCCAGCAGTGAAGCGGGGACAGGGGTGGGGCACACTGAAGCTTTCTTT. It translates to CASSEAGTGVGHTEAFF.

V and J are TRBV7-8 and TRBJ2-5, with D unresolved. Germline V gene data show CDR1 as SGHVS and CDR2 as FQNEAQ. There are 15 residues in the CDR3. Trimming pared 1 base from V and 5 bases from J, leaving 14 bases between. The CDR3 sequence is CASSLVGWVAETQYF. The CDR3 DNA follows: TGTGCCAGCAGCTTAGTTGGTTGGGTAGCCGAGACCCAGTACTTC.

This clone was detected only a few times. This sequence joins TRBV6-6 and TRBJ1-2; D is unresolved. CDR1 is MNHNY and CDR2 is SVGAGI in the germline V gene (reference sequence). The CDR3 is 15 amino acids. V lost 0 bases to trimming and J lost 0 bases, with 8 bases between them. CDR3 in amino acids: CASSYSRLANYGYTF. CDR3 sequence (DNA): TGTGCCAGCAGTTACTCGCGGCTAGCTAACTATGGCTACACCTTC.

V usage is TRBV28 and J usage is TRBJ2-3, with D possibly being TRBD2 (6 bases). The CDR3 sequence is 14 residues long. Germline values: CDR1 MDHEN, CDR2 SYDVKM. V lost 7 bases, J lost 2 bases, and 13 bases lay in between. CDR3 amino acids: CASISGRFTDTQYF. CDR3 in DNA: TGTGCCAGCATTAGCGGTCGGTTCACAGATACGCAGTATTTT.

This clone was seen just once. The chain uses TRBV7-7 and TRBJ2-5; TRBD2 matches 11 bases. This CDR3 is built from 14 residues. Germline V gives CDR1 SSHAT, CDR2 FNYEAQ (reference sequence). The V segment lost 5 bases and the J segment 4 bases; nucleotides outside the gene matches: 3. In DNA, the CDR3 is TGTGCCAGCAGCCCCGGGACTAGCGGAGAGACCCAGTACTTC. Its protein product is CASSPGTSGETQYF. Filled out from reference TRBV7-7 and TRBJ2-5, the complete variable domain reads GAGVSQSPRYKVTKRGQDVTLRCDPISSHATLYWYQQALGQGPEFLTYFNYEAQPDKSGLPSDRFSAERPEGSISTLTIQRTEQRDSAMYRCASSPGTSGETQYFGPGTRLLVL.

CDR3 sequence: CASSQAATSSYEQYF. The CDR3 DNA reads as TGTGCCAGCAGCCAAGCTGCTACTAGCTCCTACGAGCAGTACTTC. This rearrangement joins TRBV7-2 to TRBJ2-7; D might be TRBD2 (5 bases). CDR1 is SGHTA, CDR2 FQGNSA, per germline. V dropped 5 bases and J dropped 0 bases, with 14 bases sitting between them. This CDR3 has 15 amino acids.

CDR3 sequence reads: CASSQETSGAYNEQFF. CDR3 DNA: TGCGCCAGCAGCCAAGAGACTAGCGGAGCATACAATGAGCAGTTCTTC. The J gene is TRBJ2-1, the V gene TRBV4-1; 9 nucleotides agree with TRBD2. The CDR3 is 16 amino acids. Trimming cost V 0 bases and J 4 bases; bases outside gene matches: 4. Germline V gene lookup returns CDR1 MGHRA and CDR2 YSYEKL.

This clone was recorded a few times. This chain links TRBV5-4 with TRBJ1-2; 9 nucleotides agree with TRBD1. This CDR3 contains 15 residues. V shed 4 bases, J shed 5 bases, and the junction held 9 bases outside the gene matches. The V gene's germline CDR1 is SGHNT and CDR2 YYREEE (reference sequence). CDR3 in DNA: TGTGCCAGCAGCCCGGGACAGGGAACTCTTTATGGCTACACCTTC. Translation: CASSPGQGTLYGYTF. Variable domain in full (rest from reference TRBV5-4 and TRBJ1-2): ETGVTQSPTHLIKTRGQQVTLRCSSQSGHNTVSWYQQALGQGPQFIFQYYREEENGRGNFPPRFSGLQFPNYSSELNVNALELDDSALYLCASSPGQGTLYGYTFGSGTRLTVV.

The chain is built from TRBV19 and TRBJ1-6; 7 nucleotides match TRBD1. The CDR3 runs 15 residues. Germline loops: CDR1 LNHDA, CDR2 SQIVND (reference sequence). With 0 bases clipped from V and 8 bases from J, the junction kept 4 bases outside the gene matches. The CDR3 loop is CASSIEGDSYSPLHF. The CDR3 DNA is TGTGCCAGTAGTATAGAGGGGGACAGTTATTCACCCCTCCACTTT.

For the CDR3, the DNA is TGCGCCAGCAGCCCTCGAAGTGACAGGGTACGAGGCGGCTACACCTTC. It encodes CASSPRSDRVRGGYTF. The genes are TRBV4-1 and TRBJ1-2, with TRBD1 identical over 7 bases. Unmatched junction bases numbered 16, after V lost 4 bases and J lost 8 bases. The length of the CDR3 is 16 residues. Looked up from germline, CDR1 is MGHRA and CDR2 is YSYEKL.

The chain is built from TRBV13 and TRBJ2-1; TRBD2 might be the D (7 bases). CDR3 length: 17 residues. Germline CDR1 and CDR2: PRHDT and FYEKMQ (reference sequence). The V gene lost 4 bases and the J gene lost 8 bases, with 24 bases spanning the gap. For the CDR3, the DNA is TGTGCCAGCAGCTCCCCCGGCGGCGGGGGCGCGGGGGATGAGCAGTTCTTC. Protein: CASSSPGGGGAGDEQFF.

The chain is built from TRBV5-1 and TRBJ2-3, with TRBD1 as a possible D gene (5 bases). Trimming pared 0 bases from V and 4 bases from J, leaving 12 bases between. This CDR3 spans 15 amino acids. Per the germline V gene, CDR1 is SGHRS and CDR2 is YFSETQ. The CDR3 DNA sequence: TGCGCCAGCAGCTTGGCGGTAGGGGCCCCAGATACGCAGTATTTT. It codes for CASSLAVGAPDTQYF.

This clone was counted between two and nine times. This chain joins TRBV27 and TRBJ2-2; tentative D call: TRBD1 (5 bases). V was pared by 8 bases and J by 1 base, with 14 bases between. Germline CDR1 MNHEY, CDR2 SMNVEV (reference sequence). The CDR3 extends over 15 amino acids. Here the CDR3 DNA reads TGTGCCAGCCAACCCATAAGGGGGAACACCGGGGAGCTGTTTTTT. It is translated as CASQPIRGNTGELFF.

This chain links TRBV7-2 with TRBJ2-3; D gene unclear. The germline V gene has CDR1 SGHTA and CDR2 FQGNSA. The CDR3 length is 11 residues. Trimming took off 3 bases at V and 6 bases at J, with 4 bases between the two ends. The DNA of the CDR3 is TGTGCCAGCAGCTTCGTGGATACGCAGTATTTT. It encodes CASSFVDTQYF.

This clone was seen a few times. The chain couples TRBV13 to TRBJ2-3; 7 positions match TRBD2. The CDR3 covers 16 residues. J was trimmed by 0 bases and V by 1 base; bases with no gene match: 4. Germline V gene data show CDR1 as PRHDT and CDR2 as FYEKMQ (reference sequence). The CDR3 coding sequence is TGTGCCAGCAGCTTAGTAGCGCGGGAGAGCACAGATACGCAGTATTTT. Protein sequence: CASSLVARESTDTQYF.

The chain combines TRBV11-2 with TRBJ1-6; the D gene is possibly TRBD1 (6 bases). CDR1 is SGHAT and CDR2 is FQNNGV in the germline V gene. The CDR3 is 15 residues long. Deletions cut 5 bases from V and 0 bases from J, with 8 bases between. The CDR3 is CASSEQGSYNSPLHF. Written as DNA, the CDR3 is TGTGCCAGCAGCGAACAGGGCTCCTATAATTCACCCCTCCACTTT.

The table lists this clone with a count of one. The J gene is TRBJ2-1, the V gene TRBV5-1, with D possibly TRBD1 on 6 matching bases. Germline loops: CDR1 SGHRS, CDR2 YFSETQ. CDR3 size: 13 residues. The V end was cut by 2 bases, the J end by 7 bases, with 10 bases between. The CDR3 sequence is CASSFVDRNEQFF. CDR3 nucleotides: TGCGCCAGCAGCTTCGTGGACAGAAATGAGCAGTTCTTC.

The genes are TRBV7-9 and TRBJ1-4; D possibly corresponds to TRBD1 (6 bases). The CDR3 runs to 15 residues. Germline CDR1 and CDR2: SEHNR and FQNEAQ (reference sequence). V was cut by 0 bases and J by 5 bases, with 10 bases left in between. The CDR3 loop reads CASSLAPQGNEKLFF. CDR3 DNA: TGTGCCAGCAGCTTAGCGCCACAGGGCAATGAAAAACTGTTTTTT.